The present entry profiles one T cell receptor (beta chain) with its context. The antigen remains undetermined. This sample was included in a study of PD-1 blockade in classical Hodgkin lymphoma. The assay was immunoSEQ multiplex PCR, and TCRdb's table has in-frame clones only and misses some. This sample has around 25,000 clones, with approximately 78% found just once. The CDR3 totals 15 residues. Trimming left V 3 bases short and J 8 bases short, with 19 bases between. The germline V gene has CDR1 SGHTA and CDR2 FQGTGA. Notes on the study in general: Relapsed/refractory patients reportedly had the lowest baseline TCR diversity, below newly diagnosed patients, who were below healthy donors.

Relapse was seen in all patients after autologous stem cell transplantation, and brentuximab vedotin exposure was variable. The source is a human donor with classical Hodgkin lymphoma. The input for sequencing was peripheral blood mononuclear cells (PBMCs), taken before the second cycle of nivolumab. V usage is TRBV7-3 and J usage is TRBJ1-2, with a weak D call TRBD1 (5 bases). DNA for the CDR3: TGTGCCAGCAGCTTTGGACCGTTGCTTCAGGGAGGCTACACCTTC. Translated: CASSFGPLLQGGYTF.